The 28 T cell receptor beta chains given below trace back to one sample, sequenced in a study of blood T cell repertoires in COVID-19. Here immunoSEQ multiplex PCR was the method, and the copy in TCRdb shows in-frame clones only, minus some. The sample includes over 65,000 clones, about 81% of them seen just once. Sequencing was carried out using peripheral blood. These receptors were collected from a human donor in a cohort sampled during active COVID-19.

The chain joins TRBV6-2 or TRBV6-3 to TRBJ2-7, with D maybe TRBD2 (5 bases). V was cut by 4 bases and J by 5 bases, with 12 bases left in between. The germline gives CDR1 MNHEY, CDR2 SVGEGT. The CDR3 is made up of 13 amino acids. CDR3 DNA sequence: TGTGCCAGCAGTTGGGAGCGGAGCAACGAGCAGTACTTC. It yields the protein CASSWERSNEQYF.

The genes are TRBV5-4 and TRBJ1-3; the D gene is possibly TRBD1 (5 bases). Trimming cost V 4 bases and J 3 bases, with 14 bases left between them. The CDR3 length is 15 residues. The germline V gene encodes CDR1 SGHNT and CDR2 YYREEE (reference sequence). Written as DNA, the CDR3 is TGTGCCAGCAGCACCGGGACTGGGATTGGAAACACCATATATTTT. Its protein product is CASSTGTGIGNTIYF.

The chain recombines TRBV7-9 with TRBJ1-3, with D maybe TRBD1 (6 bases). This CDR3 region has 13 residues. Germline V CDR1 and CDR2: SEHNR, FQNEAQ (reference sequence). The ends were cut back, 5 bases at V and 4 bases at J, with 9 bases in the middle. This CDR3 reads CASSLGQGNTIYF. The CDR3 coding sequence is TGTGCCAGCAGCCTCGGACAGGGAAACACCATATATTTT.

This chain joins TRBV2 and TRBJ1-1; D not resolved. This CDR3 spans 15 amino acids. V was shortened by 6 bases and J by 2 bases, with 16 bases between the two germline ends. The germline gives CDR1 SNHLY, CDR2 FYNNEI. The CDR3: CASSPLDDTNTEAFF. The CDR3 DNA reads as TGTGCCAGCAGCCCCCTTGATGATACAAACACTGAAGCTTTCTTT.

This clone was counted a few times. This sequence joins TRBV7-9 and TRBJ2-5, with D perhaps matching TRBD1 (5 bases). Germline CDR1 reads SEHNR; CDR2 reads FQNEAQ (reference sequence). This CDR3 has 15 amino acids. V lost 2 bases, J lost 2 bases, and 12 bases lay in between. Written as DNA, the CDR3 is TGTGCCAGCAGCTTAATCCAGGGCATACAAGAGACCCAGTACTTC. Protein: CASSLIQGIQETQYF.

V usage is TRBV21-1 and J usage is TRBJ2-1; the table's D call of TRBD2 was not tested on the DNA. TRBV21-1 is annotated as a pseudogene. The CDR3 contains 15 residues. CDR3 bases: TGTGCCAGCAGCAAAGGAGATACGAGGAACAATGAGCAGTTCTTC. This gives the protein CASSKGDTRNNEQFF.

The V gene is TRBV19, the J gene TRBJ2-4; possible D gene TRBD2, 5 bases. Germline V gene lookup returns CDR1 LNHDA and CDR2 SQIVND (reference sequence). The CDR3 contains 17 residues. V lost 5 bases and J lost 2, with 19 bases in between. The CDR3 is CASSVSGSEATKNIQYF. The CDR3 DNA reads TGTGCCAGTAGTGTAAGTGGGAGTGAGGCGACCAAAAACATTCAGTACTTC.

The chain carries TRBV28 and TRBJ2-7; a possible D gene is TRBD1 (6 bases). The CDR3 sequence is 16 residues long. V shed 6 bases and J shed 1 base, with 19 bases lying between them. CDR1 MDHEN and CDR2 SYDVKM come from the germline V gene. The CDR3 protein is CASSSLWAGESYEQYF. As DNA, the CDR3 is TGTGCCAGCAGCTCCCTGTGGGCAGGGGAGTCCTACGAGCAGTACTTC.

The chain joins TRBV28 to TRBJ1-2; 7 bases align to TRBD1. The CDR3 is 16 amino acids. Germline values: CDR1 MDHEN, CDR2 SYDVKM. With 5 bases clipped from V and 4 bases from J, the junction kept 13 bases outside the gene matches. The CDR3 spells CASSPTRQGVAYGYTF. The DNA of the CDR3 is TGTGCCAGCAGTCCCACCCGACAGGGAGTGGCCTATGGCTACACCTTC.

The rearrangement links TRBV27 to TRBJ1-2, with 7 bases matching TRBD1. The CDR3 totals 17 residues. V was clipped by 4 bases and J by 0 bases; unmatched bases: 11. Germline V lookup: CDR1 MNHEY, CDR2 SMNVEV (reference sequence). CDR3 sequence reads: CASSSHNGDSANYGYTF. DNA of the CDR3: TGTGCCAGCAGTTCCCACAATGGGGACAGCGCTAACTATGGCTACACCTTC.

The chain couples TRBV6-5 to TRBJ2-4; D gene unclear. Trimming took 2 bases from V and 8 from J, leaving 13 bases between them. The CDR3 has 14 amino acids. Germline values: CDR1 MNHEY, CDR2 SVGAGI. The CDR3 spells CASSYPPRLDIQYF. Written as DNA, the CDR3 is TGTGCCAGCAGTTACCCCCCGCGACTTGACATTCAGTACTTC.

The chain is built from TRBV7-9 and TRBJ2-7, with 7 bases matching TRBD2. V lost 5 bases to trimming and J lost 5 bases; unmatched junction nucleotides: 12. The CDR3 sequence is 15 residues long. The germline gives CDR1 SEHNR, CDR2 FQNEAQ (reference sequence). The CDR3 sequence is CASSPSGLPMDEQYF. CDR3 coding DNA: TGTGCCAGCAGCCCTAGCGGTCTTCCCATGGACGAGCAGTACTTC.

This clone was observed a single time. V gene TRBV24-1 combines with J gene TRBJ2-2; TRBD1 matches at 11 bases. The CDR3 consists of 14 residues. With V trimmed by 7 bases and J by 6 bases, 3 bases remained unmatched. Germline loops: CDR1 KGHDR, CDR2 SFDVKD. This CDR3 is CATRGQGASGELFF. The CDR3 bases are TGTGCCACCAGAGGACAGGGGGCTTCCGGGGAGCTGTTTTTT.

The chain is built from TRBV7-2 and TRBJ2-3; 10 nucleotides align to TRBD1. Germline CDR1 is SGHTA and CDR2 is FQGNSA. Germline trimming cut 5 bases from V and 3 bases from J; bases unmatched to any gene: 8. The length of the CDR3 is 16 residues. The CDR3 nucleotides read TGTGCCAGCAGCGTCCAGACAGGGGGCGCGACAGATACGCAGTATTTT. Its translation: CASSVQTGGATDTQYF.

This sequence joins TRBV4-2 and TRBJ1-5; unclear D gene. V was shortened by 1 base and J by 4 bases, with 5 bases between the two germline ends. This CDR3 contains 13 residues. Looked up from germline, CDR1 is LGHNA and CDR2 is YNFKEQ. As DNA, the CDR3 is TGTGCCAGCAGCCAAGCCGGGAATCAGCCCCAGCATTTT. This codes for CASSQAGNQPQHF.

The J gene is TRBJ1-1, the V gene TRBV6-5; D is uncertain. CDR1 is MNHEY, CDR2 SVGAGI, per germline. The ends were cut back, 2 bases at V and 1 base at J, with 5 bases in the middle. The CDR3 runs 13 residues. Here the CDR3 DNA reads TGTGCCAGCAGTTACCAGGAGAACACTGAAGCTTTCTTT. This translates into CASSYQENTEAFF.

The gene calls are TRBV19 and TRBJ2-5, with D possibly being TRBD2 (6 bases). Germline assignment: CDR1 LNHDA and CDR2 SQIVND (reference sequence). This CDR3 comprises 12 residues. Trimming removed 3 bases at V and 5 bases at J, with 7 bases between. CDR3 amino acids: CASSMSGETQYF. The CDR3 nucleotides read TGTGCCAGTAGTATGAGCGGGGAGACCCAGTACTTC. Variable domain in full (rest from reference TRBV19 and TRBJ2-5): DGGITQSPKYLFRKEGQNVTLSCEQNLNHDAMYWYRQDPGQGLRLIYYSQIVNDFQKGDIAEGYSVSREKKESFPLTVTSAQKNPTAFYLCASSMSGETQYFGPGTRLLVL.

V is TRBV4-2 and J is TRBJ2-3; D might be TRBD2 (6 bases). CDR1 is LGHNA, CDR2 YNFKEQ, per germline. The CDR3 length is 15 residues. Between the trimmed V and J ends, which lost 4 bases and 6 bases, there was a span of 17 bases. In DNA, the CDR3 is TGTGCCAGCAGCCCGTCGTGGGCGGGGTGGGATACGCAGTATTTT. Protein: CASSPSWAGWDTQYF.

The chain combines TRBV10-3 with TRBJ2-5, with D perhaps matching TRBD1 (5 bases). V lost 8 bases and J lost 4, with 17 bases in between. CDR1 is ENHRY and CDR2 is SYGVKD in the germline V gene. This CDR3 comprises 14 residues. The CDR3 sequence: CAISGRVSGETQYF. As DNA, the CDR3 is TGTGCCATCTCGGGCAGGGTCAGTGGAGAGACCCAGTACTTC.

CDR3 residues: CASSSSTGNYGYTF. The CDR3 DNA sequence: TGTGCCAGCAGCTCTTCGACAGGCAACTATGGCTACACCTTC. This chain links TRBV13 with TRBJ1-2, with D possibly TRBD1 on 6 matching bases. Between the trimmed V and J ends, which lost 4 bases and 2 bases, there was a span of 11 bases. Germline lookup yields CDR1 PRHDT and CDR2 FYEKMQ (reference sequence). The CDR3 contains 14 residues.

The V call is TRBV28, the J call TRBJ1-1, with D unresolved. There are 14 residues in the CDR3. Trimming took off 8 bases at V and 5 bases at J, with 18 bases between the two ends. CDR1 and CDR2 from the germline V gene are MDHEN and SYDVKM. The CDR3 loop reads CASSPSVGRTEAFF. DNA for the CDR3: TGTGCCAGCTCCCCCTCCGTCGGGAGGACTGAAGCTTTCTTT.

The CDR3 bases are TGTGCCAGCAGCCCCCCCGGACGGACTTCGGGGGCCAACGTCCTGACTTTC. Translating gives CASSPPGRTSGANVLTF. This rearrangement joins TRBV7-2 to TRBJ2-6; a weak D match, TRBD2 (5 bases). The V gene lost 5 bases and the J gene lost 4 bases, with 18 bases spanning the gap. This CDR3 contains 17 residues. The V gene's germline CDR1 is SGHTA and CDR2 FQGNSA.

The chain links TRBV24-1 to TRBJ2-5; D may be TRBD1 (6 bases). This CDR3 contains 16 residues. From germline, CDR1 is KGHDR and CDR2 SFDVKD. V shed 3 bases and J shed 0 bases, with 13 bases lying between them. Here the CDR3 reads CATSDNRQADQETQYF. In nucleotides, the CDR3 is TGTGCCACCAGTGATAATAGACAGGCCGACCAAGAGACCCAGTACTTC.

This clone was detected once. The chain is built from TRBV28 and TRBJ2-5; D gene uncertain. CDR1 MDHEN and CDR2 SYDVKM come from the germline V gene. Trimming shortened V by 2 bases and J by 4 bases, and 8 bases separated the two germline ends. The CDR3 spans 13 residues. The CDR3 reads CASSLERRETQYF. DNA for the CDR3: TGTGCCAGCAGTTTAGAAAGGAGAGAGACCCAGTACTTC.

The gene calls are TRBV27 and TRBJ2-3; possibly TRBD2 for D (5 bases). CDR1 and CDR2 from the germline V gene are MNHEY and SMNVEV (reference sequence). V dropped 5 bases and J dropped 4 bases, with 25 bases sitting between them. This CDR3 is built from 18 residues. CDR3 region: CASSLKRGSGIIPDTQYF. CDR3 DNA: TGTGCCAGCAGTCTAAAGCGTGGGAGCGGTATTATTCCAGATACGCAGTATTTT.

The chain employs TRBV7-3 and TRBJ2-3; 8 bases map to TRBD2. Trimming at V came to 1 base and at J to 6 bases, leaving 6 bases not matched to a gene. Germline CDR1 is SGHTA and CDR2 is FQGTGA. There are 15 residues in the CDR3. DNA for the CDR3: TGTGCCAGCAGCTTAATGGGACTAGTCGCGGATACGCAGTATTTT. Its protein is CASSLMGLVADTQYF.

The rearrangement joins TRBV4-1 to TRBJ2-2; 8 positions match TRBD1. This CDR3 has 16 residues. Germline lookup yields CDR1 MGHRA and CDR2 YSYEKL. After removal of 3 bases from V and 8 bases from J, the junction contained 11 bases not matched to a gene. CDR3 DNA sequence: TGCGCCAGCAGCCAGGAGACAGGGGCTAAAGCTGGGGAGCTGTTTTTT. It codes for CASSQETGAKAGELFF.

V gene TRBV7-2 combines with J gene TRBJ2-3; 12 bases line up with TRBD2. This CDR3 is 17 amino acids long. CDR1 is SGHTA, CDR2 FQGNSA, per germline. V was clipped by 5 bases and J by 4 bases; unmatched bases: 10. The CDR3, as DNA: TGTGCCAGCAGCCAAAACAGTCGACTAGCGGGAGCAGATACGCAGTATTTT. As protein: CASSQNSRLAGADTQYF. Combining the CDR3 with reference TRBV7-2 and TRBJ2-3 gives the whole variable domain GAGVSQSPSNKVTEKGKDVELRCDPISGHTALYWYRQSLGQGLEFLIYFQGNSAPDKSGLPSDRFSAERTGGSVSTLTIQRTQQEDSAVYLCASSQNSRLAGADTQYFGPGTRLTVL.